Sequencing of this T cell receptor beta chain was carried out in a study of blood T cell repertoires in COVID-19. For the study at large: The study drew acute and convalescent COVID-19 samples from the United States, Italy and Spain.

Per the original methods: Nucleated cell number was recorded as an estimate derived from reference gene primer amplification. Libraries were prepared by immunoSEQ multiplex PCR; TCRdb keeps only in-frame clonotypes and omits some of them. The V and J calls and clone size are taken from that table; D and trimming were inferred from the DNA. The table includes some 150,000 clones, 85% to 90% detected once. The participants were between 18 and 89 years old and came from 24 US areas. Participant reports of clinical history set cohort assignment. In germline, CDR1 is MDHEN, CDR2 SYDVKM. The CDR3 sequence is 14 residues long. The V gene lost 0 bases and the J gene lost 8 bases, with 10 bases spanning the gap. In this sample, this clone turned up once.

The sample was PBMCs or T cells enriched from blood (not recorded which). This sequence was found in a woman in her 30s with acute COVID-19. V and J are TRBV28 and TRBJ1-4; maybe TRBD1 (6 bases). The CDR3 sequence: CASSLWQGKEKLFF. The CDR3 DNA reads TGTGCCAGCAGTTTATGGCAGGGGAAAGAAAAACTGTTTTTT.